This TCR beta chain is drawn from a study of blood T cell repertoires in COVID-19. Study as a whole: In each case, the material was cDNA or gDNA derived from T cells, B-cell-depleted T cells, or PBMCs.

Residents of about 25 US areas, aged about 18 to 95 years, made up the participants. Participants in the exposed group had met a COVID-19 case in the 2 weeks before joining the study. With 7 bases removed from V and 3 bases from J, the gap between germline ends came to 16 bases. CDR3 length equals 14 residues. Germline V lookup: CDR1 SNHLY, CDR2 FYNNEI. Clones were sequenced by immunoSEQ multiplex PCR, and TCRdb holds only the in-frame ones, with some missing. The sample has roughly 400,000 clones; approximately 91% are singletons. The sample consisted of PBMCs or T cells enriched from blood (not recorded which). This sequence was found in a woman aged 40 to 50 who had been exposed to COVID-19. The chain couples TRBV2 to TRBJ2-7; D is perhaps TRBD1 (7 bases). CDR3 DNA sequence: TGTGCCAGCAACTTCAGGGGGGCTAACTACGAGCAGTACTTC. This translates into CASNFRGANYEQYF. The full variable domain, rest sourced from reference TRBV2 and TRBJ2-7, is EPEVTQTPSHQVTQMGQEVILRCVPISNHLYFYWYRQILGQKVEFLVSFYNNEISEKSEIFDDQFSVERPDGSNFTLKIRSTKLEDSAMYFCASNFRGANYEQYFGPGTRLTVT.